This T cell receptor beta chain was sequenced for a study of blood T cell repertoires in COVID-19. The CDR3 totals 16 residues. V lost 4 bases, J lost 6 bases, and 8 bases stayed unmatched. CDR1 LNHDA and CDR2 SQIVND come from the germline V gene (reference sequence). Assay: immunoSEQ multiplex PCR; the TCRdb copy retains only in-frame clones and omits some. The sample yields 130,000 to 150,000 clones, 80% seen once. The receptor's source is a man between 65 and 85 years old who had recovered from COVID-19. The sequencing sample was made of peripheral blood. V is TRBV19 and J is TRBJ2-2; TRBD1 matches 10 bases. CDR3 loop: CASSRTGTGAAGELFF. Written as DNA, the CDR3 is TGTGCCAGTAGTAGAACCGGGACAGGGGCCGCCGGGGAGCTGTTTTTT.